The text below deals with one T cell receptor (beta chain). The data are from a study of preoperative IRX-2 immunotherapy in early breast cancer. The CDR3 contains 14 residues. The V end was cut by 2 bases, the J end by 1 base, with 7 bases between. The germline gives CDR1 SGHRS, CDR2 YFSETQ. Treatment meaning: preoperative locoregional IRX-2 cytokine immunotherapy. Samples came from a phase Ib trial of preoperative locoregional IRX-2 cytokine immunotherapy. The data were produced by immunoSEQ multiplex PCR, yet TCRdb's version contains in-frame clones alone and is incomplete. The data show tens of thousands of clones, around 82% seen once.

The chain combines TRBV5-1 with TRBJ2-1; D perhaps matches TRBD2 (6 bases). This TCR was sampled from a human donor with breast cancer. Sequencing used lymph node tissue, obtained after IRX-2 immunotherapy. The chain's CDR3 is CASSLSGSYNEQFF. The DNA for the CDR3 is TGCGCCAGCAGCTTAAGCGGGTCCTACAATGAGCAGTTCTTC.